This T cell receptor (beta chain) stems from a study of blood T cell repertoires in COVID-19. Across the whole study: The United States, Italy and Spain provided the acute and convalescent COVID-19 samples. PBMCs, B-cell-depleted T cells, or T cells provided the cDNA or gDNA that made up the material.

Under the authors' procedure: Reference gene primers were amplified, and this amplification served to estimate nucleated cell counts. Sequenced by immunoSEQ multiplex PCR; TCRdb stores in-frame clones only, minus some. Clone size and the V and J calls come from that table; the DNA yielded D and trimming. The data show around 150,000 clones, 90% to 95% seen once. What was sequenced was peripheral blood. The sequence was obtained from a woman in her 50s with acute or convalescent COVID-19.

The chain's CDR3 is CASSIVDRVGNTIYF. CDR3 bases: TGTGCCAGTAGTATCGTCGACAGGGTCGGAAACACCATATATTTT. The chain uses TRBV19 and TRBJ1-3; 7 bases are a match to TRBD1. The junction had 6 bases not matched to a gene; V was cut back by 3 bases and J by 4 bases. The CDR3 extends over 15 amino acids. Germline assignment: CDR1 LNHDA and CDR2 SQIVND (reference sequence).